The 10 T cell receptor beta chains below come from one sample, sequenced in a study of CD8 T cells in ankylosing spondylitis. Study-wide findings and caveats: There was a TCR beta motif, made of several highly homologous variants, that appeared characteristic of ankylosing spondylitis blood.

TCRdb fed the 5' RACE reads into MiXCR, producing one record per CDR3 protein. The repertoire holds more than 500,000 distinct CDR3 sequences, with about 5.7% as singletons. The antigens of these receptors remain unknown. Source material: blood, either unsorted or a sorted T cell fraction (not recorded which). These receptors were collected from a male donor with ankylosing spondylitis.

This clonotype was observed a handful of times. The chain carries TRBV5-1 and TRBJ2-1; D perhaps matches TRBD2 (5 bases). In germline, CDR1 is SGHRS, CDR2 YFSETQ. V was cut by 0 bases and J by 5 bases, with 9 bases left in between. This CDR3 region has 14 residues. For the CDR3, the DNA is TGCGCCAGCAGCTTGGTATCCGGGAACAATGAGCAGTTCTTC. This codes for CASSLVSGNNEQFF.

There are many counts of this clonotype. The rearrangement uses TRBV7-2 and TRBJ1-5; D is ambiguous. Germline lookup yields CDR1 SGHTA and CDR2 FQGNSA. V was pared by 1 base and J by 0 bases, with 7 bases between. This CDR3 has 15 residues. In nucleotides, the CDR3 is TGTGCCAGCAGCTTAGTGGGGAATAGCAATCAGCCCCAGCATTTT. It is translated as CASSLVGNSNQPQHF.

V and J are TRBV7-2 and TRBJ2-7; TRBD1 matches at 7 bases. CDR1 and CDR2 from the germline V gene are SGHTA and FQGNSA. V shed 6 bases and J 5 bases; nucleotides not matched to a gene: 10. This CDR3 is built from 14 residues. Here the CDR3 reads CASSFIGGADEQYF. The CDR3 nucleotides are TGTGCCAGCAGTTTTATAGGGGGCGCCGACGAGCAGTACTTC. Variable domain in full (rest from reference TRBV7-2 and TRBJ2-7): GAGVSQSPSNKVTEKGKDVELRCDPISGHTALYWYRQSLGQGLEFLIYFQGNSAPDKSGLPSDRFSAERTGGSVSTLTIQRTQQEDSAVYLCASSFIGGADEQYFGPGTRLTVT.

This rearrangement joins TRBV7-9 to TRBJ2-7, with TRBD1 matching over 12 bases. The CDR3 length is 16 residues. Trimming took 3 bases from V and 5 from J; bases not matched to a gene: 8. Germline V gene data show CDR1 as SEHNR and CDR2 as FQNEAQ (reference sequence). CDR3 residues: CASSFGGTGGADEQYF. DNA for the CDR3: TGTGCCAGCAGCTTTGGAGGGACAGGGGGCGCGGACGAGCAGTACTTC.

This clonotype was seen many times. The gene calls are TRBV9 and TRBJ1-6; 10 bases align to TRBD1. Germline CDR1 reads SGDLS; CDR2 reads YYNGEE. V lost 3 bases to trimming and J lost 9 bases; unmatched junction nucleotides: 12. The CDR3 is 17 amino acids. As DNA, the CDR3 is TGTGCCAGCAGCGGGGGGACAGGGGAAGCAGAGGGTTCACCCCTCCACTTT. This encodes CASSGGTGEAEGSPLHF.

This clonotype was seen repeatedly, ten times or more. This rearrangement joins TRBV5-1 to TRBJ1-1, with D hard to call. Germline CDR1 SGHRS, CDR2 YFSETQ. The V end lost 2 bases, the J end lost 9 bases, and 11 bases lay between the germline ends. The CDR3 length is 12 residues. The CDR3 spells CASSLEAGQAFF. Here the CDR3 DNA reads TGCGCCAGCAGCTTAGAGGCAGGCCAAGCTTTCTTT.

The chain has TRBV7-2 and TRBJ1-5; D possibly corresponds to TRBD1 (6 bases). The germline V and J ends were trimmed by 1 base and 2 bases, with 15 bases remaining between them. CDR3 length: 17 amino acids. Germline V lookup: CDR1 SGHTA, CDR2 FQGNSA. DNA for the CDR3: TGTGCCAGCAGCTTAGGATTGGGGGGCCGCGGCAATCAGCCCCAGCATTTT. Its protein is CASSLGLGGRGNQPQHF.

This clonotype was seen many times. This chain connects TRBV19 to TRBJ1-1; a weak D match, TRBD1 (5 bases). Germline V lookup: CDR1 LNHDA, CDR2 SQIVND (reference sequence). V was clipped by 7 bases and J by 2 bases, with 11 bases between them. The CDR3 extends over 13 amino acids. The chain's CDR3 is CASTPRGNTEAFF. CDR3 bases: TGTGCCAGTACTCCGAGGGGTAACACTGAAGCTTTCTTT. Looking up the rest from reference TRBV19 and TRBJ1-1 gives the full variable domain: DGGITQSPKYLFRKEGQNVTLSCEQNLNHDAMYWYRQDPGQGLRLIYYSQIVNDFQKGDIAEGYSVSREKKESFPLTVTSAQKNPTAFYLCASTPRGNTEAFFGQGTRLTVV.

This clonotype was found many times. The chain carries TRBV27 and TRBJ1-2; D remains ambiguous. Looked up from germline, CDR1 is MNHEY and CDR2 is SMNVEV (reference sequence). The CDR3 is 12 amino acids. V was cut by 7 bases and J by 0 bases, with 6 bases left in between. The CDR3 reads CASMGTNYGYTF. The CDR3 nucleotides read TGTGCCAGCATGGGGACTAACTATGGCTACACCTTC.

The sample holds many counts of this clonotype. The genes are TRBV6-1 and TRBJ1-2; no firm D call. The CDR3 contains 13 residues. V was cut by 3 bases and J by 2 bases, with 7 bases left in between. CDR1 and CDR2 (germline): MNHNS, SASEGT. CDR3 sequence reads: CASSELDNYGYTF. As DNA, the CDR3 is TGTGCCAGCAGTGAGTTAGACAACTATGGCTACACCTTC.